Below are 29 T cell receptor beta chains sequenced from a single sample in a study of T cells in localized non-small cell lung cancer. Clones were read by immunoSEQ multiplex PCR, and TCRdb kept only the in-frame ones, dropping some. The repertoire consists of more than 9,000 clones, with around half occurring once and the leading ten covering roughly 4.2%. This specimen was lymph node tissue, taken before any cancer treatment. All receptors come from a woman between 40 and 69 years old with stage II squamous cell lung carcinoma.

The chain combines TRBV18 with TRBJ1-2; no clear D gene. Germline V gene data show CDR1 as KGHSH and CDR2 as LQKENI. This CDR3 spans 13 amino acids. The V end lost 2 bases, the J end lost 4 bases, and 8 bases lay between the germline ends. CDR3 DNA: TGTGCCAGCTCACCAGAGGAGTTCTATGGCTACACCTTC. Translating it yields CASSPEEFYGYTF.

This chain uses TRBV19 with TRBJ1-3; D gene unclear. This CDR3 contains 15 residues. The V end lost 7 bases, the J end lost 0 bases, and 13 bases lay between the germline ends. Germline V gives CDR1 LNHDA, CDR2 SQIVND (reference sequence). The CDR3 sequence is CASTLETSSGNTIYF. Here the CDR3 DNA reads TGTGCCAGTACCCTCGAGACTAGCTCTGGAAACACCATATATTTT.

The V gene is TRBV1, the J gene TRBJ2-3; the table assigns TRBD2, which was not confirmed against the DNA. TRBV1 is flagged as a pseudogene. The CDR3 is made up of 19 amino acids. Here the CDR3 reads CTSSHAGLAGGFKTDTQYF. In nucleotides, the CDR3 is TGCACCAGCAGCCACGCTGGACTAGCGGGGGGCTTCAAGACAGATACGCAGTATTTT.

The chain combines TRBV19 with TRBJ1-2; a weak D match, TRBD1 (5 bases). Trimming shortened V by 0 bases and J by 7 bases, and 18 bases separated the two germline ends. Per the germline V gene, CDR1 is LNHDA and CDR2 is SQIVND (reference sequence). CDR3 length equals 16 residues. The CDR3: CASSIDPSRATGGYTF. The CDR3 bases are TGTGCCAGTAGTATAGATCCGTCCAGGGCGACGGGTGGCTACACCTTC.

This clone was seen only a few times. The chain links TRBV10-3 to TRBJ1-2, with D unclear. Germline values: CDR1 ENHRY, CDR2 SYGVKD. V lost 3 bases and J lost 5, with 16 bases in between. The CDR3 is made up of 15 amino acids. The CDR3 reads CAISDPIEPRYGYTF. CDR3 DNA: TGTGCCATCAGTGACCCTATCGAACCCCGGTATGGCTACACCTTC.

The chain links TRBV19 to TRBJ1-2, with D possibly being TRBD1 (6 bases). V gave up 6 bases and J gave up 3 bases, with 14 bases separating them. This CDR3 is 14 amino acids long. Per germline, CDR1 LNHDA and CDR2 SQIVND (reference sequence). CDR3 amino acids: CASRRPTGYYGYTF. CDR3 coding DNA: TGTGCCAGTAGAAGACCGACAGGCTACTATGGCTACACCTTC.

This chain links TRBV19 with TRBJ1-2; D gene uncertain. The CDR3 totals 14 residues. The germline gives CDR1 LNHDA, CDR2 SQIVND (reference sequence). Trimming cost V 0 bases and J 6 bases, with 11 bases left between them. The CDR3 sequence is CASSIDGPTNGYTF. As DNA, the CDR3 is TGTGCCAGTAGTATAGATGGACCGACTAATGGCTACACCTTC.

CDR3 in amino acids: CASRGVTREQFF. CDR3 DNA sequence: TGTGCCAGCAGGGGGGTTACTCGGGAGCAGTTCTTC. The chain combines TRBV2 with TRBJ2-1, with D possibly being TRBD1 or TRBD2 (5 bases each). CDR3 size: 12 residues. The germline CDR1 and CDR2 sequences are SNHLY and FYNNEI. Between the trimmed V and J ends, which lost 6 bases and 10 bases, there was a span of 13 bases.

This clone was counted only a few times. This rearrangement joins TRBV7-6 to TRBJ2-7; TRBD1 aligns across 7 bases. From germline, CDR1 is SGHVS and CDR2 FNYEAQ. The CDR3 length is 14 residues. The V and J ends lost 2 bases and 1 base, in that order; junction bases with no gene match: 2. Here the CDR3 DNA reads TGTGCCAGCAGCTTAAGGACAGGATCCTACGAGCAGTACTTC. Its protein is CASSLRTGSYEQYF.

The CDR3, as DNA: TGCGCCAGCAGTAGCCAGGGCGGTCACACCGGGGAGCTGTTTTTT. Protein sequence: CASSSQGGHTGELFF. The rearrangement links TRBV5-1 to TRBJ2-2; D perhaps matches TRBD1 (5 bases). Germline CDR1 SGHRS, CDR2 YFSETQ. V lost 5 bases and J 3 bases, leaving 14 bases between the germline ends. The CDR3 runs 15 residues.

A note on this clone: One end of the junction fails to match germline, which may point to a read error. J is TRBJ2-1 and V is TRBV29-1; no definite D call. The CDR3 loop spans 14 amino acids. Germline CDR1 and CDR2: SQVTM and ANQGSEA. CDR3 protein: CSVEDFAGYNEQFF. CDR3 in DNA: TGCAGCGTCGAAGACTTCGCTGGCTACAATGAGCAGTTCTTC.

The chain carries TRBV19 and TRBJ2-1, with 8 positions matching TRBD2. Germline CDR1 and CDR2: LNHDA and SQIVND (reference sequence). CDR3 length equals 17 residues. V trimming: 1 base; J trimming: 9 bases; junction bases outside the gene matches: 14. CDR3 in DNA: TGTGCCAGTAGTATAGCCCGGACTAGCCGGGTCGATGGTGAGCAGTTCTTC. Protein sequence: CASSIARTSRVDGEQFF.

This clone was counted only a few times. The chain employs TRBV11-3 and TRBJ1-1; a possible D gene is TRBD1 (6 bases). Trimming pared 5 bases from V and 8 bases from J, leaving 18 bases between. The germline gives CDR1 SGHNT, CDR2 YENEEA. The CDR3 is 14 residues long. CDR3 nucleotides: TGTGCCAGCAGCCCCGCAGGGTCAGGGGTGGAAGCTTTCTTT. Its translation is CASSPAGSGVEAFF.

The rearrangement joins TRBV11-3 to TRBJ1-5, with D perhaps TRBD1 (6 bases). This CDR3 contains 14 residues. Germline V lookup: CDR1 SGHNT, CDR2 YENEEA. Trimming left V 1 base short and J 6 bases short, with 10 bases between. In DNA, the CDR3 is TGTGCCAGCAGCTTAGTTACAGGGTCTCAGCCCCAGCATTTT. Residues: CASSLVTGSQPQHF. Full variable domain (rest looked up from reference TRBV11-3 and TRBJ1-5): EAGVVQSPRYKIIEKKQPVAFWCNPISGHNTLYWYLQNLGQGPELLIRYENEEAVDDSQLPKDRFSAERLKGVDSTLKIQPAELGDSAVYLCASSLVTGSQPQHFGDGTRLSIL.

This chain uses TRBV29-1 with TRBJ1-1, with TRBD1 as a possible D gene (5 bases). V lost 2 bases to trimming and J lost 5 bases, with 15 bases between them. CDR1 is SQVTM and CDR2 is ANQGSEA in the germline V gene. The CDR3 totals 14 residues. The CDR3 here is CSVEPRGVGTEAFF. DNA for the CDR3: TGCAGCGTTGAACCCCGGGGGGTGGGGACTGAAGCTTTCTTT.

This clone is medium-sized within its sample. The chain has TRBV4-1 and TRBJ2-3, with D possibly TRBD2 on 6 matching bases. The ends were cut back, 4 bases at V and 6 bases at J, with 11 bases in the middle. The germline gives CDR1 MGHRA, CDR2 YSYEKL. This CDR3 contains 13 residues. This CDR3 is CASSPPGGDTQYF. The CDR3 DNA reads as TGCGCCAGCAGCCCCCCCGGAGGGGATACGCAGTATTTT.

In its sample, this clone was seen once. This chain joins TRBV6-8 and TRBJ1-1; possibly TRBD1 for D (6 bases). CDR3 length: 15 amino acids. V lost 2 bases and J lost 6, with 16 bases in between. From germline, CDR1 is MNHGY and CDR2 SAAAGT. CDR3 loop: CASSYDSGARPEAFF. The CDR3 DNA reads as TGTGCCAGCAGTTACGACTCGGGGGCGAGGCCTGAAGCTTTCTTT.

This chain links TRBV29-1 with TRBJ2-1, with 11 nucleotides matching TRBD1. The CDR3 has 13 residues. V lost 7 bases, J lost 6 bases, and 5 bases stayed unmatched. CDR1 SQVTM and CDR2 ANQGSEA come from the germline V gene. CDR3 DNA sequence: TGCAGCGCCCGGGACAGGGGGTCCAATGAGCAGTTCTTC. Translating gives CSARDRGSNEQFF.

The chain couples TRBV29-1 to TRBJ1-1, with a weak D call TRBD1 (6 bases). Germline CDR1 reads SQVTM; CDR2 reads ANQGSEA. Trimming pared 5 bases from V and 6 bases from J, leaving 16 bases between. The CDR3 totals 13 residues. The CDR3 nucleotides read TGCAGCGTTCTTAGGGGGGGATACGCTGAAGCTTTCTTT. This sequence encodes CSVLRGGYAEAFF.

The chain uses TRBV6-8 and TRBJ2-1, with 9 bases matching TRBD2. The CDR3 consists of 17 residues. V was clipped by 8 bases and J by 11 bases; unmatched bases: 22. Germline CDR1 reads MNHGY; CDR2 reads SAAAGT. For the CDR3, the DNA is TGTGCCAGCCACAACGTCCTTCCGGGACTAGCAGTACCTAAGCAGTTCTTC. Translation: CASHNVLPGLAVPKQFF.

This chain joins TRBV12-5 and TRBJ1-1; no definite D call. CDR1 is LGHNT and CDR2 is FRNRAP in the germline V gene. Trimming cost V 0 bases and J 11 bases, with 13 bases left between them. The CDR3 spans 13 residues. The CDR3 nucleotides read TGTGCTAGTGGTTTGGTGAGAGACGGGGAGGCTTTCTTT. It is translated as CASGLVRDGEAFF. Filled out from reference TRBV12-5 and TRBJ1-1, the complete variable domain reads DARVTQTPRHKVTEMGQEVTMRCQPILGHNTVFWYRQTMMQGLELLAYFRNRAPLDDSGMPKDRFSAEMPDATLATLKIQPSEPRDSAVYFCASGLVRDGEAFFGQGTRLTVV.

The rearrangement joins TRBV6-8 to TRBJ2-7; no reliable D call. The germline gives CDR1 MNHGY, CDR2 SAAAGT. The CDR3 spans 14 residues. V was cut by 2 bases and J by 0 bases, with 8 bases left in between. The CDR3 DNA reads TGTGCCAGCAGTTACGGACCAAACTCCTACGAGCAGTACTTC. It is translated as CASSYGPNSYEQYF.

This sequence joins TRBV1 and TRBJ1-3; the table calls TRBD1, which could not be checked here. TRBV1 is a recognized pseudogene. The CDR3 consists of 16 residues. CDR3 in amino acids: CASSQDGTGGGNTIYF. For the CDR3, the DNA is TGCGCCAGCAGCCAAGACGGAACAGGGGGCGGAAACACCATATATTTT.

This clone was observed a single time. The rearrangement joins TRBV28 to TRBJ1-5, with a weak D call TRBD1 (6 bases). Germline V lookup: CDR1 MDHEN, CDR2 SYDVKM. This CDR3 comprises 16 residues. V was shortened by 7 bases and J by 2 bases, with 18 bases between the two germline ends. CDR3 loop: CASNPAQGVGNQPQHF. The CDR3 DNA is TGTGCCAGCAATCCGGCACAGGGAGTGGGCAATCAGCCCCAGCATTTT.

This clone was counted between two and nine times. This chain links TRBV7-1 with TRBJ1-2; D call uncertain. TRBV7-1 is assigned to the ORF class and has an uncertain function. The CDR3 loop spans 13 amino acids. The CDR3 spells CWFGRDGNYGYTF. CDR3 nucleotide sequence: TGTTGGTTCGGGAGGGATGGTAACTATGGCTACACCTTC.

This clone has just a few counts. The rearrangement joins TRBV5-1 to TRBJ2-2; 11 nucleotides match TRBD2. The germline V gene has CDR1 SGHRS and CDR2 YFSETQ. This CDR3 spans 14 amino acids. V lost 7 bases, J lost 4 bases, and 3 bases stayed unmatched. The CDR3 nucleotides read TGCGCCAGCTTCCTAGCGGGAGGCACCGGGGAGCTGTTTTTT. Translating gives CASFLAGGTGELFF.

To note about this clone: Coverage ceases 1 residue before the CDR3 finishes, and the germline J gene fills in the end. The rearrangement links TRBV6-1 to TRBJ2-3; TRBD2 matches 8 bases. This CDR3 contains 12 residues. CDR1 and CDR2 from the germline V gene are MNHNS and SASEGT. The trim removed 1 base at V and 10 bases at J, leaving 1 base unmatched. The chain's CDR3 is CASSEEGLAQYF. The covered CDR3 bases are TGTGCCAGCAGTGAAGAGGGACTAGCGCAGTAT.

The sample holds a few counts of this clone. This chain uses TRBV6-8 with TRBJ1-2; TRBD1 might be the D (6 bases). The CDR3 has 12 residues. The ends were cut back, 6 bases at V and 8 bases at J, with 13 bases in the middle. Germline CDR1 is MNHGY and CDR2 is SAAAGT. The CDR3 sequence: CASRQGSLGYTF. DNA for the CDR3: TGTGCCAGCAGGCAGGGGAGCTTGGGCTACACCTTC.

This clone was observed a few times. V usage is TRBV23-1 and J usage is TRBJ1-5; perhaps TRBD1 as D (5 bases). TRBV23-1 counts as an open reading frame of uncertain function. The CDR3 contains 18 residues. V lost 0 bases, J lost 0 bases, and 15 bases lay in between. The CDR3 reads CASSQSPHRCPSNQPQHF. The DNA for the CDR3 is TGCGCCAGCAGTCAATCCCCACACAGGTGCCCTAGCAATCAGCCCCAGCATTTT.